The 24 T cell receptor beta chains below were found in one sample sequenced in a study of CD8+CD57+ T cells in acquired aplastic anemia listed by TCRdb under 2018. The patients picked for sequencing were ones in whom flow cytometry had shown an expansion of CD8+CD57+ cells. These reads were obtained on an Illumina HiSeq 2000. Genomic DNA was used as template for profiling of TCR beta VDJ combinations and CDR3 sequences. In-frame beta chains were kept once TCRdb had trimmed the public reads at Q25 with fastp and called clones with MiXCR. For every CDR3 protein sequence, its rows merge into one entry that carries the most common genes and DNA. For this sample there are around 200,000 distinct CDR3 sequences; approximately 48% appear just once. The ten largest make up under 15% of the sample. Material: sorted CD4+, CD8+, or CD8+CD57+ T cells (not recorded which) from PBMCs. These receptors originate from a human donor with aplastic anemia.

This clonotype came up once. The J gene is TRBJ2-7, the V gene TRBV10-3; possibly TRBD1 or TRBD2 for D (5 bases each). CDR3 length: 16 residues. V was cut by 3 bases and J by 3 bases, with 18 bases left in between. The germline V gene encodes CDR1 ENHRY and CDR2 SYGVKD. This chain's CDR3 is CAISDSTLGVHYEQYF. As DNA, the CDR3 is TGTGCCATCAGTGATTCTACCCTGGGGGTGCACTACGAGCAGTACTTC.

The gene calls are TRBV15 and TRBJ2-6; no clear D. The V and J ends lost 2 bases and 2 bases respectively, with 13 bases between them. From germline, CDR1 is LNHNV and CDR2 YYDKDF (reference sequence). The CDR3 has 17 residues. CDR3 DNA: TGTGCCACCAGCAGATTGAAGTGGGCCCCTGGGGCCAACGTCCTGACTTTC. It encodes CATSRLKWAPGANVLTF.

This clonotype was counted at least ten times. The chain recombines TRBV6-1 with TRBJ2-7, with 11 positions matching TRBD1. Per the germline V gene, CDR1 is MNHNS and CDR2 is SASEGT. The CDR3 length is 16 residues. With V trimmed by 4 bases and J by 3 bases, 8 bases remained unmatched. The CDR3 loop is CASSGTGGWSSYEQYF. The CDR3, as DNA: TGTGCCAGCAGTGGGACAGGGGGCTGGAGCAGCTACGAGCAGTACTTC.

This chain connects TRBV6-2 or TRBV6-3 to TRBJ1-3; D remains ambiguous. Trimming shortened V by 0 bases and J by 13 bases, and 10 bases separated the two germline ends. This CDR3 spans 12 amino acids. Per germline, CDR1 MNHEY and CDR2 SVGEGT. CDR3 coding DNA: TGTGCCAGCAGTTACTCGTTATCTTCTATATATTTT. Amino acid sequence: CASSYSLSSIYF.

This clonotype has just a few counts. The CDR3: CASSIAGIGRETQYF. CDR3 sequence (DNA): TGTGCCAGTAGTATCGCGGGGATCGGTCGAGAGACCCAGTACTTC. The chain is built from TRBV19 and TRBJ2-5; TRBD2 is a possible D gene (6 bases). Trimming took 3 bases from V and 4 from J, leaving 15 bases between them. CDR3 length: 15 amino acids. Germline V gives CDR1 LNHDA, CDR2 SQIVND (reference sequence).

This clonotype occurred many times. The chain uses TRBV7-9 and TRBJ1-5; D possibly corresponds to TRBD1 (5 bases). The V and J ends lost 1 base and 1 base respectively, with 14 bases between them. CDR1 and CDR2 (germline): SEHNR, FQNEAQ (reference sequence). The CDR3 totals 17 residues. CDR3 residues: CASSLEEGIGSNQPQHF. The CDR3 region has the DNA TGTGCCAGCAGCTTAGAGGAGGGGATCGGAAGCAATCAGCCCCAGCATTTT.

The genes are TRBV9 and TRBJ2-3; the D is unclear. This CDR3 comprises 13 residues. Germline-derived CDR1 and CDR2 are SGDLS and YYNGEE. V shed 0 bases and J shed 11 bases, with 13 bases lying between them. This CDR3 reads CASSVGGGVGQYF. The CDR3 DNA reads as TGTGCCAGCAGCGTAGGAGGTGGGGTTGGGCAGTATTTT. The full variable domain, rest sourced from reference TRBV9 and TRBJ2-3, is DSGVTQTPKHLITATGQRVTLRCSPRSGDLSVYWYQQSLDQGLQFLIQYYNGEERAKGNILERFSAQQFPDLHSELNLSSLELGDSALYFCASSVGGGVGQYFGPGTRLTVL.

The chain combines TRBV15 with TRBJ1-2, with D uncertain. Trimming shortened V by 3 bases and J by 2 bases, and 13 bases separated the two germline ends. This CDR3 is built from 15 residues. Germline V gene data show CDR1 as LNHNV and CDR2 as YYDKDF (reference sequence). Here the CDR3 reads CATSRGRTGNYGYTF. In DNA, the CDR3 is TGTGCCACCAGCAGGGGTCGGACCGGGAACTATGGCTACACCTTC.

The rearrangement joins TRBV25-1 to TRBJ2-7; tentative D call: TRBD1 (5 bases). Per germline, CDR1 MGHDK and CDR2 SYGVNS. This CDR3 is built from 12 residues. The V end was cut by 6 bases, the J end by 5 bases, with 11 bases between. The CDR3 sequence is CASSDSVDEQYF. In nucleotides, the CDR3 is TGTGCCAGCAGCGACAGCGTCGACGAGCAGTACTTC.

V gene TRBV7-9 combines with J gene TRBJ2-7; D not resolved. CDR1 is SEHNR, CDR2 FQNEAQ, per germline (reference sequence). V lost 4 bases and J lost 3, with 7 bases in between. The CDR3 covers 12 residues. The CDR3 sequence: CASSSADYEQYF. DNA of the CDR3: TGTGCCAGCAGCTCGGCCGACTACGAGCAGTACTTC.

This clonotype was recorded many times. The chain has TRBV2 and TRBJ2-2; TRBD1 matches 12 bases. V shed 7 bases and J 12 bases; nucleotides not matched to a gene: 9. This CDR3 spans 14 amino acids. CDR1 is SNHLY and CDR2 is FYNNEI in the germline V gene. CDR3 amino acids: CASNPGQGAVKLFF. The CDR3 DNA reads TGTGCCAGCAATCCGGGACAGGGGGCTGTTAAGCTGTTTTTT.

Ten or more counts support this clonotype. The chain joins TRBV9 to TRBJ1-3; D is perhaps TRBD1 (5 bases). Looked up from germline, CDR1 is SGDLS and CDR2 is YYNGEE. This CDR3 has 16 residues. The V end was cut by 0 bases, the J end by 3 bases, with 13 bases between. The CDR3 DNA reads TGTGCCAGCAGCGTAGACCAGGGCGGTGGTGGAAACACCATATATTTT. Residues: CASSVDQGGGGNTIYF. Full variable domain (remainder filled in from reference TRBV9 and TRBJ1-3): DSGVTQTPKHLITATGQRVTLRCSPRSGDLSVYWYQQSLDQGLQFLIQYYNGEERAKGNILERFSAQQFPDLHSELNLSSLELGDSALYFCASSVDQGGGGNTIYFGEGSWLTVV.

This chain joins TRBV10-2 and TRBJ1-2; weak D call: TRBD1 (5 bases). Germline V gene lookup returns CDR1 WSHSY and CDR2 SAAADI. CDR3 length: 15 residues. V was shortened by 0 bases and J by 5 bases, with 13 bases between the two germline ends. The CDR3 loop reads CASSESSQGDYGYTF. The DNA of the CDR3 is TGCGCCAGCAGTGAGTCGAGCCAGGGAGATTATGGCTACACCTTC.

The chain employs TRBV19 and TRBJ2-4; D may be TRBD1 (6 bases). This CDR3 comprises 14 residues. Germline V gives CDR1 LNHDA, CDR2 SQIVND (reference sequence). V shed 5 bases and J shed 6 bases, with 14 bases lying between them. The chain's CDR3 is CASSYGLGGNIQYF. CDR3 nucleotides: TGTGCCAGTAGTTACGGCCTAGGGGGAAACATTCAGTACTTC.

Ten or more counts support this clonotype. The V gene is TRBV7-2, the J gene TRBJ2-7; D might be TRBD1 (5 bases). The CDR3 consists of 14 residues. Germline V lookup: CDR1 SGHTA, CDR2 FQGNSA. V lost 2 bases and J lost 2, with 10 bases in between. CDR3 in amino acids: CASSLFDRAYEQYF. CDR3 DNA sequence: TGTGCCAGCAGCTTATTCGACAGAGCCTACGAGCAGTACTTC.

The chain uses TRBV25-1 and TRBJ1-4; a possible D gene is TRBD1 (5 bases). The CDR3 spans 14 residues. The germline V and J ends were trimmed by 3 bases and 6 bases, with 11 bases remaining between them. CDR1 MGHDK and CDR2 SYGVNS come from the germline V gene. For the CDR3, the DNA is TGTGCCAGCAGTGACCAGGGTCGGGATGAAAAACTGTTTTTT. This translates into CASSDQGRDEKLFF.

This clonotype was recorded many times. The chain is built from TRBV12-3 or TRBV12-4 and TRBJ2-3; TRBD2 matches 8 bases. Trimming cost V 3 bases and J 6 bases; bases outside gene matches: 5. The CDR3 runs to 14 residues. CDR3 loop: CASSFGGGSDTQYF. The CDR3, as DNA: TGTGCCAGCAGTTTCGGGGGGGGTTCCGATACGCAGTATTTT.

The chain joins TRBV10-3 to TRBJ1-6, with TRBD1 matching 12 bases. The germline V gene encodes CDR1 ENHRY and CDR2 SYGVKD. The trim removed 2 bases at V and 9 bases at J, leaving 8 bases unmatched. There are 17 residues in the CDR3. The CDR3 loop is CAISETSGDRGPSPLHF. CDR3 DNA: TGTGCCATCAGTGAGACTAGCGGGGACAGGGGGCCTTCACCCCTCCACTTT.

V and J are TRBV18 and TRBJ1-4; D gene ambiguous. With 3 bases removed from V and 5 bases from J, the gap between germline ends came to 4 bases. Germline loops: CDR1 KGHSH, CDR2 LQKENI. The CDR3 consists of 12 residues. The CDR3 DNA reads as TGTGCCAGCTCACCTCCGAATGAAAAACTGTTTTTT. This codes for CASSPPNEKLFF.

CDR3 sequence reads: CSARAYRYNEQFF. CDR3 nucleotide sequence: TGCAGTGCTAGAGCATACCGGTACAATGAGCAGTTCTTC. The genes are TRBV20-1 and TRBJ2-5; D gene ambiguous. The J call may be incorrect, as the DNA end agrees better with TRBJ2-1. Germline CDR1 reads DFQATT; CDR2 reads SNEGSKA (reference sequence). The CDR3 covers 13 residues.

Comments on this clonotype: An end of the junction differs from the germline gene, which may be a read error. The chain has TRBV7-8 and TRBJ1-3; no clear D gene. In germline, CDR1 is SGHVS, CDR2 FQNEAQ. This CDR3 is 15 amino acids long. The CDR3 sequence is CASSLPVSSGNAIYF. The CDR3 DNA reads TGTGCCAGCAGCTTACCCGTGAGCTCTGGAAACGCCATATATTTT.

This rearrangement joins TRBV18 to TRBJ2-1; the match to TRBD1 covers 8 bases. Germline V gene data show CDR1 as KGHSH and CDR2 as LQKENI. The CDR3 has 15 residues. J was trimmed by 4 bases and V by 0 bases; bases with no gene match: 2. The DNA of the CDR3 is TGTGCCAGCTCACCACCCGGGACAGGATACAATGAGCAGTTCTTC. Protein product: CASSPPGTGYNEQFF.

This clonotype has a count of ten or more. The chain carries TRBV6-1 and TRBJ2-7, with 9 bases matching TRBD1. The CDR3 is 14 residues long. From germline, CDR1 is MNHNS and CDR2 SASEGT. The ends lost 8 bases at V and 3 bases at J; junction bases unmatched: 8. CDR3 DNA sequence: TGTGCCAGCGTTAGACCGGGACAGGGCTACGAGCAGTACTTC. It specifies CASVRPGQGYEQYF.

The sample holds a few counts of this clonotype. This chain joins TRBV19 and TRBJ2-5; weak D call: TRBD1 (6 bases). The CDR3 is made up of 16 amino acids. Trimming shortened V by 1 base and J by 4 bases, and 16 bases separated the two germline ends. Germline values: CDR1 LNHDA, CDR2 SQIVND (reference sequence). The DNA for the CDR3 is TGTGCCAGTAGTATAGTAGTACAGGGCTGGCGAGAGACCCAGTACTTC. It yields the protein CASSIVVQGWRETQYF.